These T cell receptor beta chains were read from a single sample in a study of T cell responses to AZD1222 COVID-19 vaccine. TCRdb keeps only in-frame clones here, not all; method: immunoSEQ multiplex PCR. Among about 140,000 clones listed, 89% were seen once. This sample comprised peripheral blood, obtained on day 0 of AZD1222 vaccination. These receptor sequences come from an adult in good health. The CDR3 runs from the conserved cysteine through the conserved F or W. D genes are given only for firm matches. Some rows have no size entry. The others give once, few or many, or a class for an expanded clone.

v_gene,d_gene,j_gene,len,abundance,CDR3nt,CDR3aa
TRBV27,-,TRBJ1-6,14,-,TGTGCCAGCAGGGCGTCGTCCTATAATTCACCCCTCCACTTT,CASRASSYNSPLHF
TRBV3-1/TRBV3-2,TRBD1,TRBJ2-4,15,-,TGTGCCAGCAGCCATGAGGGACAGGCCCGAAACATTCAGTACTTC,CASSHEGQARNIQYF
TRBV30,-,TRBJ1-2,15,-,TGTGCCTGGACCCTTGGGTGGGGGGACGACAGAGGCTACACCTTC,CAWTLGWGDDRGYTF
TRBV28,-,TRBJ1-2,15,-,TGTGCCAGCAGTTTCACAGGACAGTCGGAAAAGGGCTACACCTTC,CASSFTGQSEKGYTF
TRBV6-5,TRBD1,TRBJ1-1,15,-,TGTGCCAGCAGTTACGGACAGGTGGTTAACACTGAAGCTTTCTTT,CASSYGQVVNTEAFF
TRBV21-1,-,TRBJ1-2,12,-,TGTGCCAGCAGCAACCGTGGATATGGCTACACCTTC,CASSNRGYGYTF
TRBV19,-,TRBJ1-1,13,-,TGTGCCAGTAGTATAGTCCGCGCGGCTGAAGCTTTCTTT,CASSIVRAAEAFF
TRBV24-1,TRBD2,TRBJ2-5,15,-,TGTGCCACCAGTGATGGGGGGGAGGCTAAGGAGACCCAGTACTTC,CATSDGGEAKETQYF
TRBV29-1,TRBD2,TRBJ2-5,14,once,TGCAGCGTTGCGACTAGCGGGCCACAAGAGACCCAGTACTTC,CSVATSGPQETQYF
TRBV6-5,-,TRBJ2-1,14,once,TGTGCCAGCAGATCTGGGCCTATCTACAATGAGCAGTTCTTC,CASRSGPIYNEQFF
TRBV5-4,-,TRBJ1-1,14,-,TGTGCCAGCAGCTTGGCCTACAGGAACACTGAAGCTTTCTTT,CASSLAYRNTEAFF
TRBV5-4,-,TRBJ1-3,16,once,TGTGCCAGCAGCCGGACAGCTTTTCTCCCTGGAAACACCATATATTTT,CASSRTAFLPGNTIYF
TRBV29-1,-,TRBJ1-4,14,-,TGCAGCGTTGAAGTTGCAGGAACTAATGAAAAACTGTTTTTT,CSVEVAGTNEKLFF
TRBV7-9,TRBD1,TRBJ1-4,14,-,TGTGCCAGCAGCCCGGGGACAGGGTGGGAAAAACTGTTTTTT,CASSPGTGWEKLFF
TRBV6-6,TRBD2,TRBJ2-7,15,-,TGTGCCAGCAGTTACAAGGGGACTAGCGACGTCGAGCAGTACTTC,CASSYKGTSDVEQYF
TRBV5-1,TRBD2,TRBJ2-5,16,-,TGCGCCAGCAGCTATCTAAGTGGCGGGGGTAGCGAGACCCAGTACTTC,CASSYLSGGGSETQYF
TRBV7-2,TRBD1,TRBJ2-7,15,-,TGTGCCAGCAGCCACGGGACAGGGGGCCTCTACGAGCAGTACTTC,CASSHGTGGLYEQYF
TRBV5-8,-,TRBJ2-2,17,-,TGTGCCAGCAGCTTGGCCTTCACAGGGCTGAACACCGGGGAGCTGTTTTTT,CASSLAFTGLNTGELFF
TRBV4-1,-,TRBJ2-3,15,-,TGCGCCAGCAGCCCAGGAGTGGCTTCCGGGGATACGCAGTATTTT,CASSPGVASGDTQYF
TRBV14,-,TRBJ1-2,13,-,TGTGCCAGCAGCCGACAGGCATTTGGAGGCTACACCTTC,CASSRQAFGGYTF
TRBV7-8,TRBD1,TRBJ2-1,16,-,TGTGCCAGCAGCTTCCCCGGGACAGGGCTTGGCAATGAGCAGTTCTTC,CASSFPGTGLGNEQFF
TRBV3-1/TRBV3-2,TRBD1,TRBJ2-2,15,-,TGTGCCAGCAGCTACAGGGGGCGGTCTACCGGGGAGCTGTTTTTT,CASSYRGRSTGELFF
TRBV18,TRBD1,TRBJ2-1,13,-,TGTGCCAGCTCACCGGGACAGTACAATGAGCAGTTCTTC,CASSPGQYNEQFF